This section outlines one T cell receptor (beta chain) sequence together with its context. What it binds is unknown. The data were taken from a study of OX40 agonist ivuxolimab in advanced cancers. Across the study: Each patient was given ivuxolimab into a vein every 2 weeks, at 0.01 to 10 mg/kg.

Profiling relied on immunoSEQ multiplex PCR, and the TCRdb table lists in-frame clones only, not all of them. There are about 64,000 clones in the sample; approximately 80% occur only once, and 2% to 3% lies in the top ten. General study findings and limits: Clonal expansion was seen in CD4+ and CD8+ blood T cells by week 6 at 0.1 to 3.0 mg/kg. The antigens recognized by the expanded peripheral T cells, that is their antigen specificity, were not determined.

The germline gives CDR1 SGHRS, CDR2 YFSETQ. The CDR3 has 16 residues. V gave up 6 bases and J gave up 7 bases; unmatched junction bases: 15. The TCR originated in an adult with an advanced solid tumor such as melanoma, head and neck, liver or kidney cancer. Sequencing was performed on CD4+ or CD8+ T cells sorted from blood, taken in a trial of the OX40 agonist ivuxolimab. The V gene is TRBV5-1, the J gene TRBJ1-1, with TRBD1 identical over 10 bases. In DNA, the CDR3 is TGCGCCAGCAACGCATACTTGACAGGGGGCTATGGTGAAGCTTTCTTT. This translates into CASNAYLTGGYGEAFF. Filled out from reference TRBV5-1 and TRBJ1-1, the complete variable domain reads KAGVTQTPRYLIKTRGQQVTLSCSPISGHRSVSWYQQTPGQGLQFLFEYFSETQRNKGNFPGRFSGRQFSNSRSEMNVSTLELGDSALYLCASNAYLTGGYGEAFFGQGTRLTVV.